This T cell receptor beta chain was found in a study of cytomegalovirus exposure and HLA in healthy donors. In the PCR, 60 Vbeta and 13 Jbeta primers were used. TCRdb keeps only in-frame clones here, not all; method: immunoSEQ multiplex PCR. In the table there are 180,000 or so clones, around 80% of which are singletons. Trimming left V 2 bases short and J 5 bases short, with 7 bases between. CDR1 and CDR2 (germline): KGHSH, LQKENI. The CDR3 extends over 13 amino acids. The sample comprised PBMCs. The receptor was derived from a woman aged 30 to 39 in good health and CMV-seropositive. The V gene is TRBV18, the J gene TRBJ1-5, with D uncertain. The CDR3 bases are TGTGCCAGCTCACCAGACGGGGATCAGCCCCAGCATTTT. This gives the protein CASSPDGDQPQHF.